This is a list of T cell receptor beta chains from one sample in a study of human T cells and chemical hapten exposure. TCRdb used MiXCR to reprocess the RACE reads, holding one entry per CDR3 protein. The repertoire has more than 150,000 distinct CDR3 sequences, around 25% of them found once; the top ten carry 2% to 2.5%. The sequences come from whole blood, collected in connection with sensitization to the hapten diphenylcyclopropenone (DPC). Receptors were obtained from a woman aged 35 to 49 with alopecia areata. Some clones in this sample may be carry-over from other donors' samples. The CDR3 runs from the conserved cysteine through the conserved F or W. Each record gives: clone size, D gene, V gene, J gene, CDR3 DNA, CDR3 protein. The D gene is left open where the match is weak. Not every row has a clone size; where given, it reads once, few, many or a size class.

.,.,TRBV18,TRBJ2-5,TGTGCCAGCTCACCAAGGGACCAAGAGACCCAGTACTTC,CASSPRDQETQYF
.,TRBD1,TRBV29-1,TRBJ1-1,TGCAGCGTACTGGGACAGGGGGACACTGAAGCTTTCTTT,CSVLGQGDTEAFF
many,.,TRBV4-3,TRBJ1-2,TGCGCCAGCAGCCAAGATCTACAGGGATTCTATGGCTACACCTTC,CASSQDLQGFYGYTF
.,TRBD1,TRBV20-1,TRBJ2-1,TGCAGTGCTAGAGACCTACAGGGGTACAATGAGCAGTTCTTC,CSARDLQGYNEQFF
.,.,TRBV21-1,TRBJ1-2,TGTGCCAGCAGCAACCGGGACAGGGACCCACTTAACTATGGCTACACCTTC,CASSNRDRDPLNYGYTF
.,.,TRBV6-1,TRBJ1-4,TGTGCCAGCAGTGAATTCACAGGCCTGTCCGAAAAACTGTTTTTT,CASSEFTGLSEKLFF
few,TRBD1,TRBV3-1,TRBJ2-7,TGTGCCAGCAGCCCCCGGGACAGTACAGGCTACGAGCAGTACTTC,CASSPRDSTGYEQYF
.,TRBD1,TRBV5-1,TRBJ1-6,TGCGCCAGCAGCTTACGGACAGGGCGTGATTCACCCCTCCACTTT,CASSLRTGRDSPLHF
.,.,TRBV7-2,TRBJ2-3,TGTGCCAGCAGCATCCTCCCTCGGGATACGCAGTATTTT,CASSILPRDTQYF
.,.,TRBV20-1,TRBJ2-1,TGCAGTGCTAGAGACCCAAAAGTTCAAAATGAGCAGTTCTTC,CSARDPKVQNEQFF
.,.,TRBV11-2,TRBJ2-2,TGTGCCAGCAGCCCCCGGACGGTCACGAACACCGGGGAGCTGTTTTTT,CASSPRTVTNTGELFF
.,.,TRBV20-1,TRBJ2-5,TGCAGTGCTAGACCGGGGGCACTGCCGGGGACCCAGTACTTC,CSARPGALPGTQYF
few,.,TRBV28,TRBJ1-1,TGTGCCAGCAGTCCTCCAGCCGGGGCGAACACTGAAGCTTTCTTT,CASSPPAGANTEAFF
.,TRBD2,TRBV7-9,TRBJ2-7,TGTGCCAGCGAAGCGGGGAATTCCTACGAGCAGTACTTC,CASEAGNSYEQYF
.,TRBD1,TRBV29-1,TRBJ2-5,TGCAGCGTTGCAGGGACAGGGTTACTTTGGACCCAGTACTTC,CSVAGTGLLWTQYF
.,.,TRBV6-5,TRBJ1-2,TGTGCCAGCAGTTACATCCAGGACCCCTATGGCTACACCTTC,CASSYIQDPYGYTF
.,.,TRBV21-1,TRBJ2-2,TGTGCCAGCAGCAAAAAACAGCGGGAGGATGTAGCCGGGGAGCTGTTTTTT,CASSKKQREDVAGELFF
.,.,TRBV5-4,TRBJ2-1,TGTGCCAGCAGCTTGGCAAAGGGGGGGACCGCCTTAGGTGAGCAGTTCTTC,CASSLAKGGTALGEQFF
few,TRBD2,TRBV25-1,TRBJ2-7,TGTGCCAGCAGTGATCCCGCTAGCGGAAGAGGCGAGCAGTACTTC,CASSDPASGRGEQYF
once,TRBD2,TRBV6-5,TRBJ2-1,TGTGCCAGCAGGGACGGCGGGAGCTCCTACAATGAGCAGTTCTTC,CASRDGGSSYNEQFF
few,TRBD1,TRBV28,TRBJ1-2,TGTGCCAGCAGTGGGGGACAGTTTGGCTACACCTTC,CASSGGQFGYTF
.,.,TRBV5-5,TRBJ1-1,TGTGCCAGCAGCTTGACGGACATGAACACTGAAGCTTTCTTT,CASSLTDMNTEAFF
.,.,TRBV24-1,TRBJ2-3,TGTGCCACCAGTGATTTGAGCACAGATACGCAGTATTTT,CATSDLSTDTQYF
few,.,TRBV29-1,TRBJ2-1,TGCAGCGTTGAGGATATGGGGGTAATCAGTTCCAATGAGCAGTTCTTC,CSVEDMGVISSNEQFF
once,.,TRBV27,TRBJ2-5,TGTGCCAGCAGTTCTTACGGGACCCAGTACTTC,CASSSYGTQYF